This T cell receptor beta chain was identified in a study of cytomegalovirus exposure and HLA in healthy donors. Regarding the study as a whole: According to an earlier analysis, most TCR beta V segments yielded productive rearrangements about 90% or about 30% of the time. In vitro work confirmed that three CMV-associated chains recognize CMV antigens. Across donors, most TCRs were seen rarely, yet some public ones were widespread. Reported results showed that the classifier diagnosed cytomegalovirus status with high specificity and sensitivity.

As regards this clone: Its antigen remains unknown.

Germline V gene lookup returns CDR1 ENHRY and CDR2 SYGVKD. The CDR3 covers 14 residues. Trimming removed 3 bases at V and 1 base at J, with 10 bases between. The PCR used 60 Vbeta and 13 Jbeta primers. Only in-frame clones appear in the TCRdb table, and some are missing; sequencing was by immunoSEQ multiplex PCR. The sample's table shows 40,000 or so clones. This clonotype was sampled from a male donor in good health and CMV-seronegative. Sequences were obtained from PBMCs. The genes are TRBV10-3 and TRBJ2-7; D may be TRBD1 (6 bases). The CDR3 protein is CAISDQGSSYEQYF. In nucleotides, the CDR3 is TGTGCCATCAGTGACCAGGGGAGTTCCTACGAGCAGTACTTC.